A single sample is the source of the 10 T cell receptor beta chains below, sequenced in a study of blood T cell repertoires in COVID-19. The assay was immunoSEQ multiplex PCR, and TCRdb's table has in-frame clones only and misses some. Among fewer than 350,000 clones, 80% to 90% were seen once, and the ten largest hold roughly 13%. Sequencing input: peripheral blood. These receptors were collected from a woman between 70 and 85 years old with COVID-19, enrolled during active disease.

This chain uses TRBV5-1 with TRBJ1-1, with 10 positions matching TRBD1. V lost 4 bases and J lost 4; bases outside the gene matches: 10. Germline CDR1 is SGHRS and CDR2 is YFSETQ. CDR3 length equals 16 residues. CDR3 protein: CASSPGTGVIGTEAFF. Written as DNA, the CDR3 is TGCGCCAGCAGCCCAGGGACAGGGGTTATCGGCACTGAAGCTTTCTTT.

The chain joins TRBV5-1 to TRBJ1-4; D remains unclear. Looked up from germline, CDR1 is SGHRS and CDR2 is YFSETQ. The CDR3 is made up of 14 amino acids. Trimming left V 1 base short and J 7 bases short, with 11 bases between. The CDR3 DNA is TGCGCCAGCAGCTTGTTTGTTGGTAGTGAAAAACTGTTTTTT. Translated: CASSLFVGSEKLFF.

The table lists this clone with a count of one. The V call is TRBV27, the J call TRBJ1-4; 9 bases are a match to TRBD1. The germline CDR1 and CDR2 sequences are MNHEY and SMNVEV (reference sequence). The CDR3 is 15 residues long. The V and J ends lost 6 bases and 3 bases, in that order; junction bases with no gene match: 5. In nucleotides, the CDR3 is TGTGCCAGCAGGCCCACAGGGGGCCCTAATGAAAAACTGTTTTTT. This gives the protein CASRPTGGPNEKLFF.

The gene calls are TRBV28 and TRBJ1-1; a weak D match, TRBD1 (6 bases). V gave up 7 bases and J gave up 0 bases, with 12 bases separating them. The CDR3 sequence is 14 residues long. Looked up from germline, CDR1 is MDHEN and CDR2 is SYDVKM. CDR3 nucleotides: TGTGCCAGCATATTTGGGGGCTTGAACACTGAAGCTTTCTTT. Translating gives CASIFGGLNTEAFF. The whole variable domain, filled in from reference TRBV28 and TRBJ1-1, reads DVKVTQSSRYLVKRTGEKVFLECVQDMDHENMFWYRQDPGLGLRLIYFSYDVKMKEKGDIPEGYSVSREKKERFSLILESASTNQTSMYLCASIFGGLNTEAFFGQGTRLTVV.

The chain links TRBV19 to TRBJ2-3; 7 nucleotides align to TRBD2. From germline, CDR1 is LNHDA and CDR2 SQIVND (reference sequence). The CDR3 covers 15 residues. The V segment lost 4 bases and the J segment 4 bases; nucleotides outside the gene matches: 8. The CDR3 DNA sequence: TGTGCCAGTAGTACTGGGGGGGGTGCGGCAGATACGCAGTATTTT. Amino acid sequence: CASSTGGGAADTQYF.

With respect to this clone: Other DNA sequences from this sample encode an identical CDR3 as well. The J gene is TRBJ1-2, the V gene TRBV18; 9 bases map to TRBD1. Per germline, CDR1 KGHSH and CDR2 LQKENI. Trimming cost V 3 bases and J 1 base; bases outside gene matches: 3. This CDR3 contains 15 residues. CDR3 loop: CASSPGQGFNYGYTF. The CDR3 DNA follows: TGTGCCAGCTCACCGGGACAGGGATTTAACTATGGCTACACCTTC. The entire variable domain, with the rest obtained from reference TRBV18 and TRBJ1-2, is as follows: NAGVMQNPRHLVRRRGQEARLRCSPMKGHSHVYWYRQLPEEGLKFMVYLQKENIIDESGMPKERFSAEFPKEGPSILRIQQVVRGDSAAYFCASSPGQGFNYGYTFGSGTRLTVV.

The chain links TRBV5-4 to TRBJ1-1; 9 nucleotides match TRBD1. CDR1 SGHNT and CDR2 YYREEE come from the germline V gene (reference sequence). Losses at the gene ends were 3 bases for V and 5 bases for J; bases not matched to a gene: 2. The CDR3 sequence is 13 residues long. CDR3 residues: CASSWDRATEAFF. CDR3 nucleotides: TGTGCCAGCAGCTGGGACAGGGCTACTGAAGCTTTCTTT.

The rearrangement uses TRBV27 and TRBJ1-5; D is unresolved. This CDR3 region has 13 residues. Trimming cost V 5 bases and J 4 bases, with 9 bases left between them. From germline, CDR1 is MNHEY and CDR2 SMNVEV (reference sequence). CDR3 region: CASSRTGNQPQHF. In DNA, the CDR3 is TGTGCCAGCAGTCGGACGGGGAATCAGCCCCAGCATTTT.

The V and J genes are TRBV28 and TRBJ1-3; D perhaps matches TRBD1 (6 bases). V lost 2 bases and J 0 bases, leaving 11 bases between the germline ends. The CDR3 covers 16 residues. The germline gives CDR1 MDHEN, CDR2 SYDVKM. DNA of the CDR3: TGTGCCAGCAGTTTAATGGGGGCAAGCTCTGGAAACACCATATATTTT. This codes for CASSLMGASSGNTIYF.

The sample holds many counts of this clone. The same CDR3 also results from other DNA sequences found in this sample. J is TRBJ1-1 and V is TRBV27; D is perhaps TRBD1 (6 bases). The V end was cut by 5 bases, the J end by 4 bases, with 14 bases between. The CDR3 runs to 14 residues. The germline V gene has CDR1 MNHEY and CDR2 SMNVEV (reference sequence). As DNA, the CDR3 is TGTGCCAGCAGTCTACAGGGTGGGAGCACTGAAGCTTTCTTT. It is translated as CASSLQGGSTEAFF.